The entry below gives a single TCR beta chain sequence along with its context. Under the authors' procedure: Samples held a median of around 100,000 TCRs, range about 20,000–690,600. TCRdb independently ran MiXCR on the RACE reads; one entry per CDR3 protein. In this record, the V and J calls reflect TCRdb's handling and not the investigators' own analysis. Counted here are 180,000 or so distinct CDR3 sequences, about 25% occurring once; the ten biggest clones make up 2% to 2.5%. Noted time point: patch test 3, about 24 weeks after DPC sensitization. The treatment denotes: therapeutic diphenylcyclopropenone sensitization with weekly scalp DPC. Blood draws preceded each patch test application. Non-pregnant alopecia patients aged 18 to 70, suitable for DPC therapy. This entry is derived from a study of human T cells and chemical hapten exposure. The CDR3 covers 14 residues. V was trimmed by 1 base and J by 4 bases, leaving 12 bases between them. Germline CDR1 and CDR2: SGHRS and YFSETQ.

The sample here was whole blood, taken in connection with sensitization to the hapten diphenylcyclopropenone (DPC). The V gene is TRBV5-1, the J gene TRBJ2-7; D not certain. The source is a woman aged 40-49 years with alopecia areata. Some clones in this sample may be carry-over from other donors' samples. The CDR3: CASSLTESIYEQYF. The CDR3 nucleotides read TGCGCCAGCAGCTTGACGGAGTCAATTTACGAGCAGTACTTC.